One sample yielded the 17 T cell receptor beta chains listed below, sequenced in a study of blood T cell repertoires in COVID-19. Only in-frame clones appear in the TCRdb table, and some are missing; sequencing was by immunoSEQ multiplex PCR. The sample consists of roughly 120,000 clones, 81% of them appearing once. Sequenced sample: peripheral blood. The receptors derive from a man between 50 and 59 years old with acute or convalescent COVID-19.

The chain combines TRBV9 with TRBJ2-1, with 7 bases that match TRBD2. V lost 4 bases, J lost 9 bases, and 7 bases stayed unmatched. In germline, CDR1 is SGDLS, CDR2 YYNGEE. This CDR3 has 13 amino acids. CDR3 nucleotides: TGTGCCAGCAGCCCCCCGGGGGGACTTGAGCAGTTCTTC. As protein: CASSPPGGLEQFF.

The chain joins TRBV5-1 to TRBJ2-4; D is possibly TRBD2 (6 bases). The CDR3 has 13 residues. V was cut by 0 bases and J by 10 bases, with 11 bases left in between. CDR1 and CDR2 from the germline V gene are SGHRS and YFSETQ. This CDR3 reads CASSLVQGGIQYF. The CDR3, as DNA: TGCGCCAGCAGCTTGGTCCAGGGAGGAATTCAGTACTTC.

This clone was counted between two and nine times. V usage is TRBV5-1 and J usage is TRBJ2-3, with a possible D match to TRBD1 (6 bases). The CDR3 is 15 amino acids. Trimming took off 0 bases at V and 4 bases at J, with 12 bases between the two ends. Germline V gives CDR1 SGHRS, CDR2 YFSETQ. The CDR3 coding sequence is TGCGCCAGCAGCTTGGGCAGGGGCGACGCAGATACGCAGTATTTT. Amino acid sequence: CASSLGRGDADTQYF.

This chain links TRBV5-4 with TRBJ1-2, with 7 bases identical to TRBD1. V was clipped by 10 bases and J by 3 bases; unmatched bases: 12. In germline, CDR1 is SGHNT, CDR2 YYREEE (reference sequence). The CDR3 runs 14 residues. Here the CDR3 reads CASRRTGIYYGYTF. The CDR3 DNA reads TGTGCCTCACGACGGACAGGCATTTACTATGGCTACACCTTC.

CDR3 coding DNA: TGTGCCAGCAGCTCGACAGGGGATAAGCCCCTCCACTTT. Protein: CASSSTGDKPLHF. The chain recombines TRBV6-5 with TRBJ1-6; TRBD1 matches 8 bases. V gave up 6 bases and J gave up 13 bases; unmatched junction bases: 8. The CDR3 consists of 13 residues. The germline V gene has CDR1 MNHEY and CDR2 SVGAGI.

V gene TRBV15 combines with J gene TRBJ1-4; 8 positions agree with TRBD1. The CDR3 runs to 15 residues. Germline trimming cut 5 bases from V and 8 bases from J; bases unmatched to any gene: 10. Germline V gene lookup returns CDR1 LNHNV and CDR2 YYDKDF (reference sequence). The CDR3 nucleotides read TGTGCCACCAGCTCCCGACAGGGGCTACCCGAAAAACTGTTTTTT. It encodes CATSSRQGLPEKLFF.

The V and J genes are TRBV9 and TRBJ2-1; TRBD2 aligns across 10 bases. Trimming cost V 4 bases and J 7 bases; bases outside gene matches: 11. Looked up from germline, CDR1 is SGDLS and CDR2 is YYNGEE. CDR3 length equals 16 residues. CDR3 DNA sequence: TGTGCCAGCAGCCCCCCTAGCGGGGGCCAAGGAAATGAGCAGTTCTTC. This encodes CASSPPSGGQGNEQFF.

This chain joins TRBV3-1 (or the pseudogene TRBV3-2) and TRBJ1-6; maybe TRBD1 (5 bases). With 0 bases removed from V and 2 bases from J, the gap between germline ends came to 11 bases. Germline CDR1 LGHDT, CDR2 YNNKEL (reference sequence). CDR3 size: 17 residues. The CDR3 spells CASSQDLGVTYNSPLHF. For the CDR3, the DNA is TGTGCCAGCAGCCAAGATTTAGGGGTTACCTATAATTCACCCCTCCACTTT.

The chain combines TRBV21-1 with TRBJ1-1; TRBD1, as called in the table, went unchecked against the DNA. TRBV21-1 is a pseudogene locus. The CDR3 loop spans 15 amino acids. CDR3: CASSKGGRENTEAFF. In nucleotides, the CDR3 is TGTGCCAGCAGCAAAGGGGGCAGGGAGAACACTGAAGCTTTCTTT.

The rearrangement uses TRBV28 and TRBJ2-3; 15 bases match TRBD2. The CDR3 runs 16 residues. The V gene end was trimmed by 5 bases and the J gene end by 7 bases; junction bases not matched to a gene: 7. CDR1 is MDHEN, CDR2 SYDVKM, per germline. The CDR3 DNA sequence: TGTGCCAGCAGTGCCGGACTAGCGGGGGGGGTGAATACGCAGTATTTT. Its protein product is CASSAGLAGGVNTQYF.

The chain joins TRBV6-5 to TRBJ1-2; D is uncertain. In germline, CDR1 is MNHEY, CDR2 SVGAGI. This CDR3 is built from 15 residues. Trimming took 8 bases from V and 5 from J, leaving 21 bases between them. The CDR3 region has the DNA TGTGCCAGCGATGATCCGGGGAGGCACTATTATGGCTACACCTTC. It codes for CASDDPGRHYYGYTF.

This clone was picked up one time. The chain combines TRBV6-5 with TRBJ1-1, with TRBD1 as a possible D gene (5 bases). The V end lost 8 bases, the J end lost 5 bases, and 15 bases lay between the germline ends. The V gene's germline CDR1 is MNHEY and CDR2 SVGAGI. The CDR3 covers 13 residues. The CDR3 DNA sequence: TGTGCCAGCGGTAATCAGGGCTTTACTGAAGCTTTCTTT. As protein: CASGNQGFTEAFF.

CDR3 amino acids: CSVAAGGAPGELFF. CDR3 DNA sequence: TGCAGCGTTGCGGCAGGGGGCGCCCCCGGGGAGCTGTTTTTT. The chain links TRBV29-1 to TRBJ2-2; 8 bases fit TRBD1. Germline loops: CDR1 SQVTM, CDR2 ANQGSEA. The CDR3 spans 14 residues. Unmatched junction bases numbered 7, after V lost 4 bases and J lost 6 bases.

The CDR3 reads CASTGGTGVPDTQYF. The CDR3 coding sequence is TGTGCCAGCACTGGCGGGACAGGGGTCCCAGATACGCAGTATTTT. The gene calls are TRBV2 and TRBJ2-3, with 10 nucleotides matching TRBD1. Germline lookup yields CDR1 SNHLY and CDR2 FYNNEI. This CDR3 is built from 15 residues. With 7 bases clipped from V and 4 bases from J, the junction kept 8 bases outside the gene matches.

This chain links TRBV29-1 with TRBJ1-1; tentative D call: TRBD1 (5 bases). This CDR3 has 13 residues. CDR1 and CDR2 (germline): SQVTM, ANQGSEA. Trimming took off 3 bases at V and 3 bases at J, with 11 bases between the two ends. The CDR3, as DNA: TGCAGCGTTGACTGGGGGGTCGACACTGAAGCTTTCTTT. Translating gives CSVDWGVDTEAFF.

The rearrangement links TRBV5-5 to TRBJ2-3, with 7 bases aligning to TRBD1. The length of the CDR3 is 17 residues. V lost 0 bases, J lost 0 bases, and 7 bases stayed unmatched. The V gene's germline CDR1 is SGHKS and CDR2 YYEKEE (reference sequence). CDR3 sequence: CASSLATGVSSTDTQYF. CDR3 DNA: TGTGCCAGCAGCTTGGCCACAGGGGTCTCTAGCACAGATACGCAGTATTTT.

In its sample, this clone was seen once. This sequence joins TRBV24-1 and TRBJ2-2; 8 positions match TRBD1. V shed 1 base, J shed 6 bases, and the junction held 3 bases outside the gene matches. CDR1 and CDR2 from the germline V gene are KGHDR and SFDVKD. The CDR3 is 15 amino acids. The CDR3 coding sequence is TGTGCCACCAGTGATTTACGACAGGGGCCCGGGGAGCTGTTTTTT. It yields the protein CATSDLRQGPGELFF.